Each of the 10 T cell receptor beta chains below was sequenced from the same sample in a study of blood T cell repertoires in COVID-19. Clones were sequenced by immunoSEQ multiplex PCR, and TCRdb holds only the in-frame ones, with some missing. The sample includes approximately 90,000 clones, roughly 80% seen only once; the top ten take about 4.4%. Sequencing input: peripheral blood. The receptors here all came from a man in his sixties with acute or convalescent COVID-19.

The chain couples TRBV28 to TRBJ2-7; D possibly corresponds to TRBD1 (6 bases). Germline CDR1 MDHEN, CDR2 SYDVKM. The CDR3 is made up of 14 amino acids. V lost 1 base and J 1 base, leaving 8 bases between the germline ends. The CDR3 protein is CASSLLQGSYEQYF. The CDR3 coding sequence is TGTGCCAGCAGTTTATTGCAGGGGTCCTACGAGCAGTACTTC.

The chain combines TRBV28 with TRBJ2-7, with 15 bases aligning to TRBD2. The CDR3 runs 15 residues. Per germline, CDR1 MDHEN and CDR2 SYDVKM. V was clipped by 6 bases and J by 6 bases; unmatched bases: 6. The CDR3 here is CASRRTGLAGGEQYF. Here the CDR3 DNA reads TGTGCCAGCAGACGCACGGGACTAGCGGGAGGCGAGCAGTACTTC.

A few counts support this clone. This sequence joins TRBV6-5 and TRBJ1-6, with a tentative D call TRBD1 (5 bases). CDR1 MNHEY and CDR2 SVGAGI come from the germline V gene. There are 16 residues in the CDR3. V lost 0 bases and J 10 bases, leaving 16 bases between the germline ends. CDR3 amino acids: CASSYSPGGRGSPLHF. The CDR3 DNA sequence: TGTGCCAGCAGTTACTCCCCCGGGGGACGAGGCTCACCCCTCCACTTT.

A single count supports this clone. This chain joins TRBV5-1 and TRBJ2-7; tentative D call: TRBD2 (7 bases). The V gene's germline CDR1 is SGHRS and CDR2 YFSETQ. The CDR3 has 14 residues. Between the trimmed V and J ends, which lost 4 bases and 6 bases, there was a span of 17 bases. CDR3 loop: CASSNRETSVEQYF. The CDR3 DNA follows: TGCGCCAGCAGCAACAGGGAAACTAGCGTCGAGCAGTACTTC.

The rearrangement links TRBV29-1 to TRBJ1-2, with 10 bases that match TRBD1. The J segment lost 4 bases and the V segment lost 4 bases, leaving 3 bases of the junction unmatched. Looked up from germline, CDR1 is SQVTM and CDR2 is ANQGSEA. The CDR3 has 13 amino acids. The CDR3 region is CSVGDRGAYGYTF. The CDR3, as DNA: TGCAGCGTTGGGGACAGGGGCGCCTATGGCTACACCTTC.

This chain connects TRBV3-1 (or the pseudogene TRBV3-2) to TRBJ2-2; TRBD2 agrees at 8 bases. In germline, CDR1 is LGHDT, CDR2 YNNKEL (reference sequence). The CDR3 loop spans 16 amino acids. V lost 3 bases to trimming and J lost 5 bases; unmatched junction nucleotides: 8. The CDR3 nucleotides read TGTGCCAGCAGCCAGAGTCCTAGCGGGTTTACCGGGGAGCTGTTTTTT. Translation: CASSQSPSGFTGELFF.

V gene TRBV6-5 combines with J gene TRBJ2-4, with D possibly being TRBD1 (6 bases). CDR1 and CDR2 (germline): MNHEY, SVGAGI. Trimming removed 6 bases from V and 7 bases from J, with 16 bases in between. The CDR3 length is 14 residues. For the CDR3, the DNA is TGTGCCAGCAGGAAACCGAACAGGGACAACATTCAGTACTTC. It translates to CASRKPNRDNIQYF.

The chain is built from TRBV4-3 and TRBJ1-5; TRBD1 matches at 9 bases. The germline V gene has CDR1 LGHNA and CDR2 YSLEER. The CDR3 is 16 residues long. Losses at the gene ends were 2 bases for V and 6 bases for J; bases not matched to a gene: 8. The CDR3 nucleotides read TGCGCCAGCAGCCAATCTCTCTGGGACAGGGTTCAGCCCCAGCATTTT. Amino acid sequence: CASSQSLWDRVQPQHF.

The CDR3 nucleotides read TGTGCCAGCAGGACGGGTGCGACAGGGTGGCGTTCACCCCTCCACTTT. Amino acids: CASRTGATGWRSPLHF. V and J are TRBV27 and TRBJ1-6; 7 bases map to TRBD1. This CDR3 contains 16 residues. Germline V gene sequence: CDR1 MNHEY, CDR2 SMNVEV (reference sequence). Trimming took 6 bases from V and 9 from J; bases not matched to a gene: 14.

This clone was detected only once. The V gene is TRBV5-4, the J gene TRBJ2-5, with D possibly matching TRBD2 (5 bases). The germline CDR1 and CDR2 sequences are SGHNT and YYREEE (reference sequence). The CDR3 is made up of 13 amino acids. V lost 4 bases and J 3 bases, leaving 10 bases between the germline ends. In DNA form, the CDR3 reads TGTGCCAGCAGCCATAGAGCGGAAGAGACCCAGTACTTC. Amino acid sequence: CASSHRAEETQYF.